Following are 28 T cell receptor beta chains from one sample sequenced in a study of shared clonotypes between healthy human individuals. Sequencing was performed with immunoSEQ multiplex PCR; in TCRdb, only in-frame clones are kept and a portion is missing. The sample includes about 2.3 million clones, less than 95% of them seen just once. The sample consisted of naive CD4+ T cells from PBMCs. Described subset: CD45RA+ positively selected. These receptors originate from a man between 18 and 35 years old in good health. Some clones in this sample may be carry-over from other donors' samples.

This chain links TRBV28 with TRBJ2-5; 7 positions agree with TRBD1. The J segment lost 5 bases and the V segment lost 4 bases, leaving 4 bases of the junction unmatched. Per germline, CDR1 MDHEN and CDR2 SYDVKM. The CDR3 sequence is 13 residues long. The CDR3 region is CASSSDRDETQYF. CDR3 coding DNA: TGTGCCAGCAGTTCCGACAGGGATGAGACCCAGTACTTC.

This chain joins TRBV11-2 and TRBJ1-1; D is possibly TRBD1 (5 bases). Deletions cut 2 bases from V and 4 bases from J, with 11 bases between. In germline, CDR1 is SGHAT, CDR2 FQNNGV. This CDR3 contains 14 residues. The CDR3 loop is CASSLSGGSTEAFF. The DNA of the CDR3 is TGTGCCAGCAGCTTATCGGGGGGGAGCACTGAAGCTTTCTTT. The full variable domain, its missing parts supplied by reference TRBV11-2 and TRBJ1-1, is EAGVAQSPRYKIIEKRQSVAFWCNPISGHATLYWYQQILGQGPKLLIQFQNNGVVDDSQLPKDRFSAERLKGVDSTLKIQPAKLEDSAVYLCASSLSGGSTEAFFGQGTRLTVV.

This clone appeared once. The CDR3 spells CASSTNRGPAGAFF. The CDR3, as DNA: TGTGCCAGCAGCACAAACAGGGGGCCCGCTGGTGCTTTCTTT. The rearrangement links TRBV27 to TRBJ1-1, with 9 bases that match TRBD1. The CDR3 extends over 14 amino acids. Germline CDR1 MNHEY, CDR2 SMNVEV (reference sequence). The V segment lost 6 bases and the J segment 11 bases; nucleotides outside the gene matches: 13.

V usage is TRBV2 and J usage is TRBJ2-1; 9 positions match TRBD1. V gave up 8 bases and J gave up 7 bases; unmatched junction bases: 9. Germline-derived CDR1 and CDR2 are SNHLY and FYNNEI. The CDR3 sequence is 14 residues long. This chain's CDR3 is CASGWDRERNEQFF. The DNA for the CDR3 is TGTGCCAGCGGGTGGGACAGGGAGAGGAATGAGCAGTTCTTC. Filled out from reference TRBV2 and TRBJ2-1, the complete variable domain reads EPEVTQTPSHQVTQMGQEVILRCVPISNHLYFYWYRQILGQKVEFLVSFYNNEISEKSEIFDDQFSVERPDGSNFTLKIRSTKLEDSAMYFCASGWDRERNEQFFGPGTRLTVL.

J is TRBJ1-3 and V is TRBV7-2; D unclear. The CDR3 has 14 residues. Trimming removed 0 bases at V and 3 bases at J, with 6 bases between. CDR1 and CDR2 (germline): SGHTA, FQGNSA. The CDR3 reads CASSLATGGNTIYF. CDR3 bases: TGTGCCAGCAGCTTAGCGACCGGTGGAAACACCATATATTTT.

The chain uses TRBV5-1 and TRBJ1-1; D call uncertain. There are 14 residues in the CDR3. The V gene's germline CDR1 is SGHRS and CDR2 YFSETQ. Trimming shortened V by 5 bases and J by 6 bases, and 17 bases separated the two germline ends. CDR3 loop: CASRSLTRFPEAFF. The DNA of the CDR3 is TGCGCCAGCAGATCTCTCACCAGGTTCCCTGAAGCTTTCTTT.

About this clone itself: The same CDR3 arises from other DNA sequences in this sample as well. The V gene is TRBV5-1, the J gene TRBJ2-5, with a possible D match to TRBD2 (6 bases). This CDR3 has 13 amino acids. Germline-derived CDR1 and CDR2 are SGHRS and YFSETQ. Trimming pared 0 bases from V and 5 bases from J, leaving 8 bases between. The CDR3 loop is CASSLGAGETQYF. The CDR3 DNA is TGCGCCAGCAGCTTGGGGGCGGGGGAGACCCAGTACTTC.

The table lists this clone with a few counts. J is TRBJ1-2 and V is TRBV27; a weak D match, TRBD1 (5 bases). This CDR3 has 13 residues. Trimming stripped 6 bases from V and 6 bases from J, with 14 bases between. From germline, CDR1 is MNHEY and CDR2 SMNVEV (reference sequence). The CDR3 here is CASRRDPGHGYTF. The CDR3 DNA reads TGTGCCAGCAGGAGGGACCCCGGACATGGCTACACCTTC.

This chain links TRBV6-5 with TRBJ1-1; a possible D gene is TRBD1 (5 bases). Looked up from germline, CDR1 is MNHEY and CDR2 is SVGAGI. This CDR3 has 13 amino acids. V was cut by 4 bases and J by 8 bases, with 14 bases left in between. The CDR3 is CASSSPEGREAFF. Written as DNA, the CDR3 is TGTGCCAGCAGTTCCCCCGAGGGGCGGGAAGCTTTCTTT.

Concerning this clone itself: Other DNA sequences from this sample encode an identical CDR3 as well. V usage is TRBV7-2 and J usage is TRBJ2-3; 12 nucleotides match TRBD2. The CDR3 covers 16 residues. The germline V gene encodes CDR1 SGHTA and CDR2 FQGNSA. The V segment lost 5 bases and the J segment 3 bases; nucleotides outside the gene matches: 6. CDR3 sequence (DNA): TGTGCCAGCAGCCCCCGGCTAGCGGGAGGGACAGATACGCAGTATTTT. Protein: CASSPRLAGGTDTQYF.

This clone occurred once. The chain recombines TRBV6-6 with TRBJ2-7; TRBD1 matches 9 bases. This CDR3 is 13 amino acids long. The ends lost 2 bases at V and 5 bases at J; junction bases unmatched: 1. Germline lookup yields CDR1 MNHNY and CDR2 SVGAGI (reference sequence). CDR3 sequence: CASSYGTGNEQYF. The CDR3, as DNA: TGTGCCAGCAGTTACGGGACAGGGAACGAGCAGTACTTC.

The chain joins TRBV30 to TRBJ1-1; 8 positions match TRBD1. The CDR3 runs 15 residues. Germline values: CDR1 GTSNPN, CDR2 SVGIG (reference sequence). J gave up 4 bases and V 2 bases, and 9 bases lay outside the gene matches. CDR3 in amino acids: CAWSTDRAKGTEAFF. CDR3 coding DNA: TGTGCCTGGAGTACGGACAGGGCGAAGGGCACTGAAGCTTTCTTT. The full variable domain, completed using reference TRBV30 and TRBJ1-1, is SQTIHQWPATLVQPVGSPLSLECTVEGTSNPNLYWYRQAAGRGLQLLFYSVGIGQISSEVPQNLSASRPQDRQFILSSKKLLLSDSGFYLCAWSTDRAKGTEAFFGQGTRLTVV.

The chain joins TRBV5-4 to TRBJ2-2, with 13 bases that match TRBD2. CDR1 is SGHNT, CDR2 YYREEE, per germline (reference sequence). This CDR3 is built from 17 residues. Losses at the gene ends were 1 base for V and 1 base for J; bases not matched to a gene: 1. The CDR3 region has the DNA TGTGCCAGCAGCTTGAGGACTAGCGGGAGGAACACCGGGGAGCTGTTTTTT. It yields the protein CASSLRTSGRNTGELFF. The complete variable domain, with remaining parts taken from reference TRBV5-4 and TRBJ2-2, reads ETGVTQSPTHLIKTRGQQVTLRCSSQSGHNTVSWYQQALGQGPQFIFQYYREEENGRGNFPPRFSGLQFPNYSSELNVNALELDDSALYLCASSLRTSGRNTGELFFGEGSRLTVL.

The chain joins TRBV29-1 to TRBJ2-1; D is undetermined. The germline V gene has CDR1 SQVTM and CDR2 ANQGSEA. V was cut by 2 bases and J by 7 bases, with 9 bases left in between. This CDR3 is built from 12 residues. This CDR3 is CSVEIPRNEQFF. Written as DNA, the CDR3 is TGCAGCGTTGAAATTCCAAGGAATGAGCAGTTCTTC.

The CDR3 DNA sequence: TGTGCCAGCAGCTTAAGTTACCGACAGGGATTCACCTACGAGCAGTACTTC. Residues: CASSLSYRQGFTYEQYF. The chain is built from TRBV7-8 and TRBJ2-7; 7 bases line up with TRBD1. CDR1 and CDR2 (germline): SGHVS, FQNEAQ. V lost 2 bases to trimming and J lost 2 bases; unmatched junction nucleotides: 12. The CDR3 consists of 17 residues.

This clone appeared once. The V call is TRBV5-5, the J call TRBJ1-4; D is possibly TRBD1 (5 bases). CDR1 SGHKS and CDR2 YYEKEE come from the germline V gene (reference sequence). V lost 3 bases and J lost 8, with 17 bases in between. This CDR3 comprises 15 residues. The CDR3 DNA sequence: TGTGCCAGCAGCTGGGGACGAGAGAGTAGGGAAAAACTGTTTTTT. Translating gives CASSWGRESREKLFF.

The rearrangement uses TRBV4-1 and TRBJ1-1; no clear D. Germline CDR1 reads MGHRA; CDR2 reads YSYEKL. The CDR3 sequence is 14 residues long. V was pared by 3 bases and J by 1 base, with 9 bases between. The CDR3 loop reads CASSQPGGNTEAFF. The CDR3 DNA sequence: TGCGCCAGCAGCCAGCCCGGCGGGAACACTGAAGCTTTCTTT.

The gene calls are TRBV6-1 and TRBJ2-5, with 7 bases fitting TRBD1. There are 14 residues in the CDR3. The germline V gene has CDR1 MNHNS and CDR2 SASEGT. The ends lost 4 bases at V and 5 bases at J; junction bases unmatched: 7. This CDR3 is CASSADRVRETQYF. CDR3 DNA sequence: TGTGCCAGCAGTGCAGACAGGGTTCGTGAGACCCAGTACTTC.

The chain recombines TRBV28 with TRBJ2-2; D unresolved. The CDR3 has 14 residues. Trimming stripped 4 bases from V and 6 bases from J, with 12 bases between. CDR1 and CDR2 (germline): MDHEN, SYDVKM. The CDR3 reads CASSSHSRAGELFF. CDR3 DNA sequence: TGTGCCAGCAGTTCTCACAGTCGGGCCGGGGAGCTGTTTTTT.

The V gene is TRBV5-1, the J gene TRBJ2-1; 7 bases are a match to TRBD2. The V and J ends lost 4 bases and 5 bases, in that order; junction bases with no gene match: 15. Per the germline V gene, CDR1 is SGHRS and CDR2 is YFSETQ. The CDR3 is 17 residues long. The CDR3 reads CASSQNLPRDYNNEQFF. DNA of the CDR3: TGCGCCAGCAGCCAAAATTTACCAAGGGACTACAACAATGAGCAGTTCTTC.

This chain connects TRBV4-2 to TRBJ2-3, with 7 bases fitting TRBD1. Germline V gives CDR1 LGHNA, CDR2 YNFKEQ. Trimming at V came to 2 bases and at J to 2 bases, leaving 7 bases not matched to a gene. The CDR3 runs to 16 residues. The CDR3 protein is CASSQFRGQNTDTQYF. DNA of the CDR3: TGTGCCAGCAGCCAATTCCGGGGACAGAACACAGATACGCAGTATTTT.

J is TRBJ1-5 and V is TRBV4-2; D gene uncertain. V dropped 5 bases and J dropped 6 bases, with 17 bases sitting between them. The CDR3 length is 15 residues. The germline V gene has CDR1 LGHNA and CDR2 YNFKEQ. CDR3 nucleotides: TGTGCCAGCAGCTTGTCTCCGGGTTTCGGTCAGCCCCAGCATTTT. Translation: CASSLSPGFGQPQHF.

The genes are TRBV19 and TRBJ2-1, with TRBD2 identical over 7 bases. The CDR3 is made up of 13 amino acids. The J segment lost 12 bases and the V segment lost 5 bases, leaving 10 bases of the junction unmatched. Looked up from germline, CDR1 is LNHDA and CDR2 is SQIVND (reference sequence). The CDR3 DNA reads TGTGCCAGTAGTGCCCTGGGGGGGGAAGGGCAGTTCTTC. It specifies CASSALGGEGQFF.

This clone has only one observation. The chain recombines TRBV29-1 with TRBJ2-3; TRBD2 agrees at 8 bases. There are 16 residues in the CDR3. J gave up 2 bases and V 1 base, and 8 bases lay outside the gene matches. The germline V gene has CDR1 SQVTM and CDR2 ANQGSEA. CDR3 loop: CSVEGPGGRVTDTQYF. CDR3 nucleotide sequence: TGCAGCGTTGAAGGGCCGGGAGGGCGGGTCACAGATACGCAGTATTTT.

This chain uses TRBV7-9 with TRBJ2-7; 7 bases line up with TRBD1. The CDR3 runs 13 residues. From germline, CDR1 is SEHNR and CDR2 FQNEAQ (reference sequence). V dropped 6 bases and J dropped 2; count of bases not matched to a gene: 4. The CDR3 DNA reads as TGTGCCAGCAGGCAGGGACAGACCTACGAGCAGTACTTC. Its protein is CASRQGQTYEQYF.

The genes are TRBV27 and TRBJ1-2; TRBD1 might be the D (6 bases). Germline CDR1 reads MNHEY; CDR2 reads SMNVEV (reference sequence). CDR3 length: 13 amino acids. Trimming took off 2 bases at V and 8 bases at J, with 12 bases between the two ends. The CDR3 reads CASSLIQGQGYTF. The CDR3 nucleotides are TGTGCCAGCAGTTTAATCCAGGGGCAAGGCTACACCTTC.

V gene TRBV28 combines with J gene TRBJ2-7; the match to TRBD2 covers 8 bases. V gave up 1 base and J gave up 1 base; unmatched junction bases: 9. Germline values: CDR1 MDHEN, CDR2 SYDVKM. The length of the CDR3 is 17 residues. Here the CDR3 reads CASSLSWGLGVSYEQYF. Written as DNA, the CDR3 is TGTGCCAGCAGTTTATCCTGGGGACTAGGGGTGTCCTACGAGCAGTACTTC.

Turning to this clone: This same CDR3 is encoded by further DNA sequences in the sample. The V and J genes are TRBV5-1 and TRBJ2-7; D is unclear. The V gene lost 3 bases and the J gene lost 2 bases, with 12 bases spanning the gap. Germline V gene lookup returns CDR1 SGHRS and CDR2 YFSETQ. The CDR3 length is 14 residues. In DNA, the CDR3 is TGCGCCAGCAGCTCGGCCCCCGGCCCCTACGAGCAGTACTTC. It translates to CASSSAPGPYEQYF. The full variable domain, rest sourced from reference TRBV5-1 and TRBJ2-7, is KAGVTQTPRYLIKTRGQQVTLSCSPISGHRSVSWYQQTPGQGLQFLFEYFSETQRNKGNFPGRFSGRQFSNSRSEMNVSTLELGDSALYLCASSSAPGPYEQYFGPGTRLTVT.